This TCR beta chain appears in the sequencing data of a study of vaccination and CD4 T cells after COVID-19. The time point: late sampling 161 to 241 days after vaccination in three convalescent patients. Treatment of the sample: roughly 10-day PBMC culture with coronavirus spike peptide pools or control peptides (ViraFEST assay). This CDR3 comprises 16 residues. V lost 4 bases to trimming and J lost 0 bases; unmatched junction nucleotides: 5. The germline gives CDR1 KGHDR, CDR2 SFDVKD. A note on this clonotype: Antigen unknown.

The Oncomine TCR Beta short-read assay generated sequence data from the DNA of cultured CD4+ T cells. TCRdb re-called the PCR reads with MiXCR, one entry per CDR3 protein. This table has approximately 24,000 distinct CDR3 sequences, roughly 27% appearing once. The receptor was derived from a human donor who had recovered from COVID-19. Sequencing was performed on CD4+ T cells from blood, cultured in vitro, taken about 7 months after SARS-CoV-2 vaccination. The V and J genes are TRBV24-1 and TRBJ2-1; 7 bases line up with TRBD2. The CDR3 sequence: CATSDTTSDSYNEQFF. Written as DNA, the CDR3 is TGTGCCACCAGTGACACTACTAGCGACTCCTACAATGAGCAGTTCTTC.